The rows below give T cell receptor beta chains drawn from one sample of a study of STAT5B mutations in CD4+ large granular lymphocyte leukemia. Generated by immunoSEQ multiplex PCR, the TCRdb table keeps only in-frame clones and is missing some. This table holds approximately 32,000 clones, approximately 88% found once. Input material: CD4+ T cells from blood buffy coats. The receptors shown here come from a human donor in good health. Each CDR3 is given with its conserved first and last residue. The order of the fields is clone size, J gene, D gene, V gene, CDR3 DNA, CDR3 protein. D genes are given only for firm matches. Some rows mark clone size as missing; the rest say once, few, many or name a class of expanded clone.

once TRBJ2-5 TRBD2 TRBV5-1 TGCGCCAGCAGCCCAGGACTAGCGGGCCGAGGAGAGACCCAGTACTTC CASSPGLAGRGETQYF
- TRBJ1-3 - TRBV6-1 TGTGCCAGCAGTGTCGGCAGGCAGTATGGAAACACCATATATTTT CASSVGRQYGNTIYF
- TRBJ2-7 - TRBV5-6 TGTGCCAGCAGTCCGGGCTACACCTACGAGCAGTACTTC CASSPGYTYEQYF
- TRBJ1-2 - TRBV5-6 TGTGCCAGCCGCCGGGTGGGGGCGCGGGGCTACACCTTC CASRRVGARGYTF
- TRBJ1-2 - TRBV11-2 TGTGCCAGCAGCCCCGTATATAGGGACCCTTATGGCTACACCTTC CASSPVYRDPYGYTF
- TRBJ2-3 - TRBV7-2 TGTGCCAGCAGCCCCGGGTCCTTGGGCCAGGGCTATACGCAGTATTTT CASSPGSLGQGYTQYF
- TRBJ2-5 - TRBV4-1 TGCGCCAGCAGCCACATTCAAGAGACCCAGTACTTC CASSHIQETQYF
- TRBJ2-2 TRBD1 TRBV10-1 TGCGCCACGGGGACAGTCCAAACCGGGGAGCTGTTTTTT CATGTVQTGELFF
- TRBJ2-3 - TRBV7-9 TGTGCCAGCAGCTTACCTAGGGATACGCAGTATTTT CASSLPRDTQYF
- TRBJ2-1 - TRBV2 TGTGCCAGCACCGGGGGACGCTCCTACAATGAGCAGTTCTTC CASTGGRSYNEQFF
- TRBJ1-3 - TRBV5-1 TGCGCCAGCAGCTTGATACCTAACTCTGGAAACACCATATATTTT CASSLIPNSGNTIYF
- TRBJ2-1 - TRBV7-3 TGTGCCAGCAGCTCGCCGGGACTCCTCGGGCCCAATGAGCAGTTCTTC CASSSPGLLGPNEQFF
- TRBJ2-1 - TRBV9 TGTGCCAGCGCTGGAGCAGGAGGGGGCAATGAGCAGTTCTTC CASAGAGGGNEQFF
- TRBJ2-5 TRBD2 TRBV30 TGTGCCTGGAGTGATAGCGGGGGGGAGACCCAGTACTTC CAWSDSGGETQYF
- TRBJ2-1 - TRBV19 TGTGCCAGTAGTATGAGAGTTGGGGCCTCGGACAATGAGCAGTTCTTC CASSMRVGASDNEQFF
- TRBJ1-6 - TRBV6-5 TGTGCCAGCAGAACAATGACAGGACCCAATTCACCCCTCCACTTT CASRTMTGPNSPLHF
- TRBJ1-2 - TRBV19 TGTGCCAGTAGTATAGGAGTGACTCGATATGGCTACACCTTC CASSIGVTRYGYTF
- TRBJ1-2 - TRBV25-1 TGTGCCAGCAGTGAAGCGCACGAAATAAGATACACCTTC CASSEAHEIRYTF
few TRBJ1-1 TRBD1 TRBV29-1 TGCAGCGCCCTTCTATCCGGGACAGGGATCTTT CSALLSGTGIF
- TRBJ1-4 TRBD1 TRBV30 TGTGCCTGGAGAGGGACAGGGGAAAAACTGTTTTTT CAWRGTGEKLFF
- TRBJ1-2 - TRBV7-8 TGTGCCAGCAGCTATCGGACAGACAACTATGGCTACACCTTC CASSYRTDNYGYTF
- TRBJ2-5 TRBD1 TRBV4-1 TGCGCCAGCAGCTCTATCCGGGACAGGGGTGGAGAGACCCAGTACTTC CASSSIRDRGGETQYF
- TRBJ1-5 - TRBV6-5 TGTGCCAGCAGATTGGGGCTCAATCAGCCCCAGCATTTT CASRLGLNQPQHF
- TRBJ2-2 TRBD2 TRBV5-1 TGCGCCAGCAGCTTGGTGGGACTAACAACCGGGGAGCTGTTTTTT CASSLVGLTTGELFF
- TRBJ2-7 - TRBV7-2 TGTGCCAGCAGCTTAGGGACAGAATACGAGCAGTACTTC CASSLGTEYEQYF
- TRBJ1-3 - TRBV2 TGTGCCAGCAGTGAATTGGGTCCAAACACCATATATTTT CASSELGPNTIYF
- TRBJ1-2 - TRBV7-2 TGTGCCAGCAGCTTCACCGACCTCTATGGCTACACCTTC CASSFTDLYGYTF
- TRBJ2-1 - TRBV29-1 TGCAGCGTTGAAGAACTAGGATCCGCGAGCTCCTACAATGAGCAGTTCTTC CSVEELGSASSYNEQFF
- TRBJ1-5 - TRBV6-1 TGTGCCAGCCAACCCCCAGCGAATCAGCCCCAGCATTTT CASQPPANQPQHF
- TRBJ2-3 - TRBV7-2 TGTGCCAGCAGTTATACAAGGTTTGATACGCAGTATTTT CASSYTRFDTQYF
- TRBJ1-1 - TRBV29-1 TGCAGCGTTGACCAGAATGGGGACACTGAAGCTTTCTTT CSVDQNGDTEAFF
- TRBJ1-5 - TRBV27 TGTGCCAGCAGTTTACAACCGGGGCAGCCCCAGCATTTT CASSLQPGQPQHF
- TRBJ1-2 - TRBV28 TGTGCCATCCCATCGGGGCCTGCAGCTAACTATGGCTACACCTTC CAIPSGPAANYGYTF
- TRBJ2-7 - TRBV6-5 TGTGCCAGCAGTTACTCGTACAGCGGAAAGTCCGAGCAGTACTTC CASSYSYSGKSEQYF
- TRBJ1-4 - TRBV5-1 TGCGCCAGCAGCTTGACGGCCCGGACGGAAAAACTGTTTTTT CASSLTARTEKLFF
- TRBJ2-5 - TRBV6-6 TGTGCCAGCAGTTCTCGACATACGGAGACCCAGTACTTC CASSSRHTETQYF
once TRBJ1-3 - TRBV7-2 TGTGCCAGCAGCTTCGTAAGCTCTGGAAACACCATATATTTT CASSFVSSGNTIYF
- TRBJ1-2 - TRBV28 TGTGCCAGCAGGGGGGGGCAGGGACTAAGGCGCTACACCTTC CASRGGQGLRRYTF
- TRBJ1-5 - TRBV6-6 TGTGCCAGCAGTTCCCCGACTGGCGGGCAGCCCCAGCATTTT CASSSPTGGQPQHF
- TRBJ2-1 - TRBV4-3 TGCGCCAGCAGCCAAGGAGTATGGGCGACCTACAATGAGCAGTTCTTC CASSQGVWATYNEQFF
- TRBJ1-5 - TRBV6-5 TGTGCCAGCAGTTCGCAGGGGAATCAGCCCCAGCATTTT CASSSQGNQPQHF
- TRBJ2-2 TRBD2 TRBV5-8 TGTGCCAGCAGCTTGCGGGGGGACTCGCTTGCCGGGGAGCTGTTTTTT CASSLRGDSLAGELFF
- TRBJ1-3 - TRBV18 TGTGCCAGCTCACGGCAGGAAAACACCATATATTTT CASSRQENTIYF